This T cell receptor (beta chain) was captured by sequencing in a study of T cells after yellow fever vaccination (dated by TCRdb to 2018 to 2020). About the investigation overall: Libraries from fractions with low cell numbers were prepared with the SMART-Seq v4 Ultra Low Input RNA kit. Two healthy male donors, one aged 18 to 30 and one aged 30 to 40 years, made up the cohort. To track T-cell clones before and after primary and booster YFV17D yellow fever vaccination, bulk TCR alpha and beta repertoires were sequenced longitudinally. Blood was collected at multiple timepoints before and after primary and secondary immunization, and bulk PBMC replicates and cell subsets were isolated. On the study overall, not on this receptor specifically: After the booster, most clones that had expanded after primary vaccination were detected again (around 97% of CD4 and roughly 86% of CD8), suggesting broad maintenance of memory. A small fraction of clonotypes showed up in both the CD4 and CD8 compartments, probably as a result of convergent recombination. The secondary T-cell response was found to be weaker but faster than the primary response, with a peak reached on day 5 rather than on day 15. Because only two donors were included in the study, the extent to which the findings can be generalized is limited. Because abundant contaminating clonotypes from the bulk population could be contained in FACS-sorted repertoires, computational filtering was required.

This specimen's treatment or condition label, interpreted: live attenuated yellow fever vaccine strain. At each blood-draw timepoint, two biological replicates of bulk PBMCs were collected. A standard Ficoll-Paque protocol was used to isolate PBMCs from peripheral blood. TriZol was used to extract RNA from bulk PBMCs, from CD4 and CD8 fractions, and from dextramer-positive and dextramer-negative fractions. The sequencer listed for this sample is Illumina NovaSeq 6000. Synthesis of TCR cDNA relied on 5'RACE template switching, a step that introduced a universal primer site along with unique molecular identifiers. Priming of cDNA synthesis was performed from both the TCR alpha and TCR beta constant segments. Two PCR steps were used to amplify libraries, with sample barcodes and sequencing adapters being added in the second step. Sequencing of libraries was done on Illumina HiSeq 2500 (2x100 bp) or NovaSeq (2x150 bp). The original pipeline was this. MIGEC was used to demultiplex reads and collapse the reads into UMI consensus sequences, and MiXCR was used for V(D)J alignment. Vaccine-responding clonotypes were defined with edgeR using replicate PBMC samples, requiring FDR below 0.01 and a log2 fold change above 5 up to day 15. Each bulk clonotype was labeled CD4 or CD8 based on which sequenced repertoire, CD4 or CD8, contained the clonotype at higher abundance. Using fastp trimming at Q25 and MiXCR clonotype assembly, TCRdb reanalyzed the public sequencing data and kept in-frame beta chains. Here each entry gathers all rows of one CDR3 protein and keeps the most common genes and DNA. TCRdb assigned the V and J calls; the authors' analysis was not used. The sample table lists a few hundred thousand distinct CDR3 sequences, 3.6% of them with a count of one. The ten biggest clones cover under 20% of the sample.

From cysteine to phenylalanine, the CDR3 is 12 amino acids long. Solely the CDR3 DNA is kept, with 36 bases framed from the first base. Via the germline V gene, CDR1 is SGHTA and CDR2 FQGNSA. This clonotype was recorded many times. Its antigen has not been determined. Mismatch with germline at one junction end may stem from a read error. The TCR originated in a man aged 18 to 30 who received the YFV17D yellow fever vaccine. Here the chain combines TRBV7-2 and TRBJ1-2, with no confident D gene call. Here the sequenced sample was PBMCs, taken 15 days after the yellow fever booster vaccination. The DNA sequence is as follows: TGTGCCAGCAGCCTCAACCGACCGACGCAGATCTTC. Translation gives CASSLNRPTQIF.